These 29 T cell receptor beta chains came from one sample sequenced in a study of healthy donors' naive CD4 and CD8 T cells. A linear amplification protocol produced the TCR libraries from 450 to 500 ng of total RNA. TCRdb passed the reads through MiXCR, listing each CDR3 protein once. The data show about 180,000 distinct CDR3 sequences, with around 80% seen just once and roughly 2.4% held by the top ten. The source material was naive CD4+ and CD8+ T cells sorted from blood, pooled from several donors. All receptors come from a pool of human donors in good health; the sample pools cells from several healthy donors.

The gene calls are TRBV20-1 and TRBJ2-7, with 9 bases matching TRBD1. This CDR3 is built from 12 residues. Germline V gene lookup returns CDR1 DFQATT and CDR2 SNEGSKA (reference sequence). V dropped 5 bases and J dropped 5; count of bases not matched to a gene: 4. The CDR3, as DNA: TGCAGTGCTCAAACAGGGGGCCACGAGCAGTACTTC. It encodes CSAQTGGHEQYF.

CDR3 protein: CASSVTGHETQYF. The DNA of the CDR3 is TGTGCCAGCAGCGTGACAGGGCACGAGACCCAGTACTTC. V usage is TRBV11-1 and J usage is TRBJ2-5; 7 bases fit TRBD1. Germline values: CDR1 SGHAT, CDR2 FQDESV (reference sequence). V gave up 5 bases and J gave up 5 bases; unmatched junction bases: 5. This CDR3 comprises 13 residues.

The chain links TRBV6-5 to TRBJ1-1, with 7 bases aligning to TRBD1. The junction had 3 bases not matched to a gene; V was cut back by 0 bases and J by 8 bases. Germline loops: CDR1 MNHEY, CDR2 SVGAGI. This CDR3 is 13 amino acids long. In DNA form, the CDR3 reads TGTGCCAGCAGTTACTCAGGGGGCAGCGAAGCTTTCTTT. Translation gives CASSYSGGSEAFF.

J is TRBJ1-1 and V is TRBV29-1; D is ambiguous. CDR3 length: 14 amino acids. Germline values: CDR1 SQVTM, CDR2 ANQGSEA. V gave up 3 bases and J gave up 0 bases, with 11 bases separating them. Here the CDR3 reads CSVESGPMNTEAFF. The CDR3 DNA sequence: TGCAGCGTTGAGTCCGGACCCATGAACACTGAAGCTTTCTTT.

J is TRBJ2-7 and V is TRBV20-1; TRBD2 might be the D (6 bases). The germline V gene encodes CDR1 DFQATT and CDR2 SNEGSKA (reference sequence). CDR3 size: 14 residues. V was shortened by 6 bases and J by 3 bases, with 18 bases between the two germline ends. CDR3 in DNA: TGCAGTGCCCGGGCCGGGACTTCTATCTACGAGCAGTACTTC. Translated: CSARAGTSIYEQYF.

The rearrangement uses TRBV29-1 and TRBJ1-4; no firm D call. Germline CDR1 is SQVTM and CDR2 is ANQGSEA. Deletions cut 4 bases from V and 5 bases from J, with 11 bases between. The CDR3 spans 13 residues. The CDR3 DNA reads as TGCAGCGTTGCAATCGGACGAAATGAAAAACTGTTTTTT. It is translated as CSVAIGRNEKLFF.

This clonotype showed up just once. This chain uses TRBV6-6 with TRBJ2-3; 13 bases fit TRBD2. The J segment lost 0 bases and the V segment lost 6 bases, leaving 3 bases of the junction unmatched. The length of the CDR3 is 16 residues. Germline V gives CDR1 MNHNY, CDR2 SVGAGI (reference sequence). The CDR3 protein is CASRGTSGASTDTQYF. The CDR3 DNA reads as TGTGCCAGCAGGGGGACTAGCGGGGCGAGCACAGATACGCAGTATTTT.

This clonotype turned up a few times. CDR3 loop: CATSVVGGTDTQYF. As DNA, the CDR3 is TGTGCCACCAGTGTTGTGGGGGGCACAGATACGCAGTATTTT. The chain is built from TRBV24-1 and TRBJ2-3; D may correspond to TRBD1 or TRBD2 (5 bases each). The CDR3 extends over 14 amino acids. Germline loops: CDR1 KGHDR, CDR2 SFDVKD. Trimming took 5 bases from V and 1 from J, leaving 9 bases between them.

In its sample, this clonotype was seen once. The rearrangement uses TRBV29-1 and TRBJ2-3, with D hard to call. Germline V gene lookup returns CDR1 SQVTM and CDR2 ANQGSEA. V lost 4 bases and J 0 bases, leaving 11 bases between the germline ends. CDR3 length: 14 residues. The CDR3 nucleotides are TGCAGCGTTGGGGTCATGTCGAGCACAGATACGCAGTATTTT. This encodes CSVGVMSSTDTQYF.

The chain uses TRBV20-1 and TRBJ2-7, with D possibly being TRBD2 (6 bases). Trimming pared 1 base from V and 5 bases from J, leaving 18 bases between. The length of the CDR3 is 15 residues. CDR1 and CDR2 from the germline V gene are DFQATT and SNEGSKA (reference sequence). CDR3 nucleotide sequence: TGCAGTGCTAGAGTTCGTAACTTTGCGGGAAACGAGCAGTACTTC. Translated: CSARVRNFAGNEQYF.

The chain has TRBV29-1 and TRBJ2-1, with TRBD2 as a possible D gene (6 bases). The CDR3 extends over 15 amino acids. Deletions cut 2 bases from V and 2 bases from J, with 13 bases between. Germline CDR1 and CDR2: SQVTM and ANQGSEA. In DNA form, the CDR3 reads TGCAGCGTTGAAACTACCGGGAGCGCCTACAATGAGCAGTTCTTC. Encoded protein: CSVETTGSAYNEQFF.

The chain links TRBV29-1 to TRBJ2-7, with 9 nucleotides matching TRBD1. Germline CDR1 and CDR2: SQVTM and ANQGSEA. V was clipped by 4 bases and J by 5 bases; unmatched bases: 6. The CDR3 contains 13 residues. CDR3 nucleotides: TGCAGCGTTGCAGATAGGACAGGGGACGAGCAGTACTTC. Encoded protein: CSVADRTGDEQYF.

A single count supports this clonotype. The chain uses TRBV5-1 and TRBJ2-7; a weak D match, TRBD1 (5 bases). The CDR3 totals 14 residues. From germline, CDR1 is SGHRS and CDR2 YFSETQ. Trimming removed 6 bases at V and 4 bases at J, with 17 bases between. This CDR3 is CASNIGEESYEQYF. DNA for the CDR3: TGCGCCAGCAATATAGGGGAAGAGTCATACGAGCAGTACTTC. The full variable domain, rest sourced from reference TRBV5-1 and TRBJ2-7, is KAGVTQTPRYLIKTRGQQVTLSCSPISGHRSVSWYQQTPGQGLQFLFEYFSETQRNKGNFPGRFSGRQFSNSRSEMNVSTLELGDSALYLCASNIGEESYEQYFGPGTRLTVT.

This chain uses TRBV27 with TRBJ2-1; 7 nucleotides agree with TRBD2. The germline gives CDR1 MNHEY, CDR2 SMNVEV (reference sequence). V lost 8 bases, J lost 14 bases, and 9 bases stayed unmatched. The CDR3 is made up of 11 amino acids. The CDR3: CASGYRDYEFF. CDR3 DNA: TGTGCCAGCGGGTACCGGGACTATGAGTTCTTC.

The DNA for the CDR3 is TGTGCCAGCAGCTTTGAAGGAAGCCTGCTAGCCAAAAACATTCAGTACTTC. It codes for CASSFEGSLLAKNIQYF. The genes are TRBV7-8 and TRBJ2-4; D call uncertain. In germline, CDR1 is SGHVS, CDR2 FQNEAQ. There are 17 residues in the CDR3. V dropped 3 bases and J dropped 0 bases, with 15 bases sitting between them.

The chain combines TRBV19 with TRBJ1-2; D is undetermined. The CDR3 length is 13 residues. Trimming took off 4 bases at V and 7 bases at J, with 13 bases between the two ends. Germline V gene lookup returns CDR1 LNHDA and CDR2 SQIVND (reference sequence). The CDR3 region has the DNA TGTGCCAGTAGTAAAGGAATTTTTGGTGGCTACACCTTC. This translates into CASSKGIFGGYTF.

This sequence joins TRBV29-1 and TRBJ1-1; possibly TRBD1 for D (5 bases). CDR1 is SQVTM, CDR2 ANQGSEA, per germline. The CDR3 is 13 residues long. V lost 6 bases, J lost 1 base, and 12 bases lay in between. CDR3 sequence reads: CSVGPGTNTEAFF. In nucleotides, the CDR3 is TGCAGCGTGGGTCCGGGGACGAACACTGAAGCTTTCTTT.

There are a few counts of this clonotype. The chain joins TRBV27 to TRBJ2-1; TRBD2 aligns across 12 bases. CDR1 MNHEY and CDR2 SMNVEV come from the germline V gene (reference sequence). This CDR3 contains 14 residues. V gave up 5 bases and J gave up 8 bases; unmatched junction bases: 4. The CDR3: CASSRLAGVDEQFF. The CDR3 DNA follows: TGTGCCAGCAGTAGACTAGCGGGAGTGGATGAGCAGTTCTTC.

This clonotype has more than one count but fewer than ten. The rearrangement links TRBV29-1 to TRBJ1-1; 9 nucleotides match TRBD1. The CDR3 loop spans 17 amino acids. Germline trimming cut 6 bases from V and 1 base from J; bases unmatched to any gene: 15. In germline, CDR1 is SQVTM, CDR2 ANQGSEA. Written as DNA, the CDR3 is TGCAGCGTGGGGACAGGGTGGTTTAACCGGGCGAACACTGAAGCTTTCTTT. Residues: CSVGTGWFNRANTEAFF.

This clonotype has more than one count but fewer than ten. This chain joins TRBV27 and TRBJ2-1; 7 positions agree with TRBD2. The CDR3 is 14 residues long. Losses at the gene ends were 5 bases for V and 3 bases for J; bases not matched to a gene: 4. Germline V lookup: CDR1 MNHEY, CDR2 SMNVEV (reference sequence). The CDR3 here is CASSAGVYYNEQFF. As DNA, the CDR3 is TGTGCCAGCAGTGCGGGAGTCTACTACAATGAGCAGTTCTTC.

The CDR3 nucleotides are TGCAGCGTTGATTCGACCCTTAACTATGGCTACACCTTC. It encodes CSVDSTLNYGYTF. V and J are TRBV29-1 and TRBJ1-2, with D unclear. This CDR3 region has 13 residues. Germline loops: CDR1 SQVTM, CDR2 ANQGSEA. With 3 bases removed from V and 1 base from J, the gap between germline ends came to 9 bases.

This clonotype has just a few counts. The CDR3 DNA reads TGCAGCGTTGTGGAGGGAGGCACTGAAGCTTTCTTT. Amino acid sequence: CSVVEGGTEAFF. This chain joins TRBV29-1 and TRBJ1-1; D is ambiguous. Germline assignment: CDR1 SQVTM and CDR2 ANQGSEA. The ends were cut back, 4 bases at V and 4 bases at J, with 10 bases in the middle. The CDR3 runs 12 residues.

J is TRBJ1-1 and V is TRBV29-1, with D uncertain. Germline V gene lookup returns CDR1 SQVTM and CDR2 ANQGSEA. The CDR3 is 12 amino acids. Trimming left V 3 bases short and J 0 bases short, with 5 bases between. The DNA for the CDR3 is TGCAGCGTTGATCTGATGAACACTGAAGCTTTCTTT. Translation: CSVDLMNTEAFF.

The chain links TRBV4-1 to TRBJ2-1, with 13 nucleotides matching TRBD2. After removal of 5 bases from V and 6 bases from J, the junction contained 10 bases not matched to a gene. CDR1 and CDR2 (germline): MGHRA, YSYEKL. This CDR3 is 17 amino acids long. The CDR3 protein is CASSAGLAGVLGNEQFF. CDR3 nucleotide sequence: TGCGCCAGCAGCGCCGGACTAGCGGGAGTTCTGGGCAATGAGCAGTTCTTC.

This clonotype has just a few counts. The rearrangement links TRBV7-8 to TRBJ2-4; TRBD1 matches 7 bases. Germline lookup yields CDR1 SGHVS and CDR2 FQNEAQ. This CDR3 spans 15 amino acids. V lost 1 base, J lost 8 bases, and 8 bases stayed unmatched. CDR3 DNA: TGTGCCAGCAGCTTAGAAGGGGGCATGTGGGACATTCAGTACTTC. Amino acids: CASSLEGGMWDIQYF.

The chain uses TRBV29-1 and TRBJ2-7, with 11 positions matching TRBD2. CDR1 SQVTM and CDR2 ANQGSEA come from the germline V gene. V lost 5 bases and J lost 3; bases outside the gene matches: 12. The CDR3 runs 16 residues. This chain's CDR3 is CSVTGTSGLTGYEQYF. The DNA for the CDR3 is TGCAGCGTTACCGGGACTAGCGGATTGACAGGCTACGAGCAGTACTTC.

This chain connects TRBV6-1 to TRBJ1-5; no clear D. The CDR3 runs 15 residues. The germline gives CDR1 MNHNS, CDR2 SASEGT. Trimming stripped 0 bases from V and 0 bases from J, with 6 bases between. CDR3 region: CASSEAQYSNQPQHF. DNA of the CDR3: TGTGCCAGCAGTGAAGCCCAGTATAGCAATCAGCCCCAGCATTTT.

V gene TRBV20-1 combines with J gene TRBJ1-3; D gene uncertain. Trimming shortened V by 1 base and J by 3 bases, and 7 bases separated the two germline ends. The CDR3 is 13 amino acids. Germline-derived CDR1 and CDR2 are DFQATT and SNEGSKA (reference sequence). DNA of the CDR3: TGCAGTGCTAGAGTGGTGGGTGGAAACACCATATATTTT. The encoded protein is CSARVVGGNTIYF.

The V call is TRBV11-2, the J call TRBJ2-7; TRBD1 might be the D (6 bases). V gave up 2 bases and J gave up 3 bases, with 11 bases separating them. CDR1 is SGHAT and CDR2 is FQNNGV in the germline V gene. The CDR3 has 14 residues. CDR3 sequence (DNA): TGTGCCAGCAGCTTATTCCAGGGGAGCTACGAGCAGTACTTC. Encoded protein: CASSLFQGSYEQYF.